Given below is one T cell receptor (beta chain) in context. What it binds is not known. The same CDR3 arises from other DNA sequences in this sample as well. Generated by immunoSEQ multiplex PCR, the TCRdb table keeps only in-frame clones and is missing some. The repertoire has about 4,000 clones, 70% to 85% of them found once; the top ten carry over 9%. The sample originates from a study of immune evolution from preneoplasia to lung adenocarcinoma. Points from the study as a whole: Normal lung had the highest top T cell clone frequencies. Later-stage lesions appeared to have more T cells, more diversity, less clonality.

Germline CDR1 MNHNY, CDR2 SVGAGI (reference sequence). J lost 4 bases, V lost 2 bases, and 3 bases had no gene match. The CDR3 is made up of 14 amino acids. Histologic diagnosis was independently verified by two lung pathologists. The V call is TRBV6-6, the J call TRBJ1-1; 8 positions agree with TRBD1. The source is a person aged 55 to 79 with lung adenocarcinoma. Specimen: FFPE adjacent normal lung tissue. The CDR3 DNA is TGTGCCAGCAGTTACGACAGGGGTGGCACTGAAGCTTTCTTT. Translation gives CASSYDRGGTEAFF.